The next 14 T cell receptor beta chains were all read from a single sample in a study of identifying expanded T cells in peripheral blood. Assay: immunoSEQ multiplex PCR; the TCRdb copy retains only in-frame clones and omits some. The sample holds about 90,000 clones; roughly 87% are singletons and the top ten take approximately 5.4%. The sample was blood. The receptors come from a person aged 18 to 70 in good health.

The CDR3 nucleotides are TGTGCCAGCAGTCCTAATCCAGGGGTTGGAGGCAATCAGCCCCAGCATTTT. Translating it yields CASSPNPGVGGNQPQHF. This sequence joins TRBV7-6 and TRBJ1-5; possible D gene TRBD1, 6 bases. This CDR3 is 17 amino acids long. V gave up 6 bases and J gave up 2 bases, with 20 bases separating them. Germline values: CDR1 SGHVS, CDR2 FNYEAQ.

The chain is built from TRBV11-2 and TRBJ1-5; D not resolved. This CDR3 is 12 amino acids long. Trimming shortened V by 0 bases and J by 5 bases, and 2 bases separated the two germline ends. In germline, CDR1 is SGHAT, CDR2 FQNNGV. CDR3 nucleotides: TGTGCCAGCAGCTTAGATGATCAGCCCCAGCATTTT. Translating it yields CASSLDDQPQHF.

The genes are TRBV27 and TRBJ2-2, with D perhaps TRBD1 or TRBD2 (5 bases each). CDR3 length: 15 residues. V dropped 3 bases and J dropped 1 base, with 9 bases sitting between them. Germline V gene sequence: CDR1 MNHEY, CDR2 SMNVEV (reference sequence). The CDR3 protein is CASSFGGMNTGELFF. The CDR3 DNA reads as TGTGCCAGCAGTTTTGGGGGAATGAACACCGGGGAGCTGTTTTTT.

The V and J genes are TRBV5-1 and TRBJ2-1; D is possibly TRBD1 or TRBD2 (6 bases each). V lost 5 bases and J lost 4, with 13 bases in between. Germline V lookup: CDR1 SGHRS, CDR2 YFSETQ. This CDR3 spans 14 amino acids. The CDR3 nucleotides are TGCGCCAGCAGTGGAGGGGGGTTATACAATGAGCAGTTCTTC. Its translation is CASSGGGLYNEQFF.

The rearrangement joins TRBV9 to TRBJ2-5; 14 bases align to TRBD2. The germline V gene has CDR1 SGDLS and CDR2 YYNGEE. The CDR3 length is 17 residues. After removal of 4 bases from V and 4 bases from J, the junction contained 9 bases not matched to a gene. The CDR3 protein is CASSPYPGTSGGETQYF. CDR3 coding DNA: TGTGCCAGCAGCCCCTATCCCGGGACTAGCGGGGGAGAGACCCAGTACTTC.

This chain links TRBV5-1 with TRBJ2-1; D is unresolved. Deletions cut 2 bases from V and 7 bases from J, with 4 bases between. From germline, CDR1 is SGHRS and CDR2 YFSETQ. CDR3 length equals 11 residues. In nucleotides, the CDR3 is TGCGCCAGCAGCTTTGGGAATGAGCAGTTCTTC. This encodes CASSFGNEQFF.

V and J are TRBV11-3 and TRBJ2-2; 9 positions agree with TRBD2. CDR3 length: 15 amino acids. Trimming removed 3 bases from V and 7 bases from J; junction bases left unmatched: 6. Germline lookup yields CDR1 SGHNT and CDR2 YENEEA. This CDR3 is CASSFSGGVGGELFF. CDR3 in DNA: TGTGCCAGCAGCTTTAGCGGGGGAGTCGGCGGGGAGCTGTTTTTT. The entire variable domain, with the rest obtained from reference TRBV11-3 and TRBJ2-2, is as follows: EAGVVQSPRYKIIEKKQPVAFWCNPISGHNTLYWYLQNLGQGPELLIRYENEEAVDDSQLPKDRFSAERLKGVDSTLKIQPAELGDSAVYLCASSFSGGVGGELFFGEGSRLTVL.

This chain uses TRBV7-8 with TRBJ2-7, with 8 bases aligning to TRBD1. The CDR3 runs to 16 residues. The V and J ends lost 2 bases and 2 bases, in that order; junction bases with no gene match: 8. Germline CDR1 is SGHVS and CDR2 is FQNEAQ. The CDR3 region has the DNA TGTGCCAGCAGCTTATCCCAGTGGACAGGGACCTACGAGCAGTACTTC. It is translated as CASSLSQWTGTYEQYF.

This chain connects TRBV5-1 to TRBJ1-1; D is ambiguous. This CDR3 spans 13 amino acids. The germline V and J ends were trimmed by 4 bases and 11 bases, with 18 bases remaining between them. Germline V gene data show CDR1 as SGHRS and CDR2 as YFSETQ. The CDR3 DNA reads as TGCGCCAGCAGCCAAGCATGGACGTTTGAGGCTTTCTTT. It encodes CASSQAWTFEAFF.

The V and J genes are TRBV15 and TRBJ2-1, with D unclear. Germline CDR1 is LNHNV and CDR2 is YYDKDF (reference sequence). This CDR3 region has 14 residues. With 8 bases removed from V and 0 bases from J, the gap between germline ends came to 11 bases. The CDR3 is CATAVGSSYNEQFF. CDR3 bases: TGTGCCACCGCCGTGGGTAGCTCCTACAATGAGCAGTTCTTC.

J is TRBJ2-6 and V is TRBV7-6, with D tentatively TRBD1 (6 bases). Germline V lookup: CDR1 SGHVS, CDR2 FNYEAQ. Trimming pared 1 base from V and 0 bases from J, leaving 19 bases between. This CDR3 comprises 20 residues. CDR3 region: CASSLVGPGTPSSGANVLTF. The CDR3 DNA sequence: TGTGCCAGCAGCTTAGTAGGCCCCGGGACACCCAGCTCTGGGGCCAACGTCCTGACTTTC.

The CDR3 here is CATNPPLGGSHEQYF. CDR3 nucleotide sequence: TGTGCCACAAATCCCCCCCTCGGGGGATCCCACGAGCAGTACTTC. The chain has TRBV6-5 and TRBJ2-7; possible D gene TRBD2, 6 bases. Germline V lookup: CDR1 MNHEY, CDR2 SVGAGI. The CDR3 spans 15 residues. V was pared by 10 bases and J by 5 bases, with 24 bases between.

The chain carries TRBV9 and TRBJ1-2; possibly TRBD1 for D (6 bases). The V gene's germline CDR1 is SGDLS and CDR2 YYNGEE. The V end lost 0 bases, the J end lost 8 bases, and 11 bases lay between the germline ends. The CDR3 consists of 13 residues. This CDR3 is CASSVEGVGGYTF. The CDR3 nucleotides read TGTGCCAGCAGCGTAGAGGGGGTAGGAGGCTACACCTTC.

The gene calls are TRBV2 and TRBJ2-5; perhaps D is TRBD1 or TRBD2 (5 bases each). The CDR3 sequence is 13 residues long. Germline loops: CDR1 SNHLY, CDR2 FYNNEI. Trimming removed 7 bases from V and 5 bases from J, with 14 bases in between. In nucleotides, the CDR3 is TGTGCCAGCACTCCAGGGACGGACGAGACCCAGTACTTC. This gives the protein CASTPGTDETQYF.